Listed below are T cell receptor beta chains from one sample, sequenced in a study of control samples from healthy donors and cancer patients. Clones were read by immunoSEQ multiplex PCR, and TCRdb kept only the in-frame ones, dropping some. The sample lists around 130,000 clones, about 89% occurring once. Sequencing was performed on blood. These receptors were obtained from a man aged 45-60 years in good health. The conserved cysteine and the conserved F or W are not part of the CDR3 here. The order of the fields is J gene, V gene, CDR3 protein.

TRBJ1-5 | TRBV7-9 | ASSLAATGSPQPQH
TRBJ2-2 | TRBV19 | ASNVWVNTGELF
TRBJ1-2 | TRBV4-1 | ASSQGENYGYT
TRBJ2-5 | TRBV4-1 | ASSQDRGRGNQETQY
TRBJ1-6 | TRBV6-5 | ASSNHFNSPLH
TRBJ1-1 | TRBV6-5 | ASSYSTGGGTEAF
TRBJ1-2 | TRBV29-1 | SVETLPFNYGYT
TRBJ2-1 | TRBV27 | ASTLTGGREQF
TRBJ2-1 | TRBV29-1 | SVDLHAAGEQF
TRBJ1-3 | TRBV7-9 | ASSSGQGAGSLNTIY
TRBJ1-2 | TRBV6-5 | ASSYSLQRGYGYT
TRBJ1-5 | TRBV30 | AWATGAYSNQPQH
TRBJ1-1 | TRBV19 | ASSIGGMNTEAF
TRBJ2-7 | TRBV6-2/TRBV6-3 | ASSPPSGGAEQY
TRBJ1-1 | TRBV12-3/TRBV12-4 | ASSFDQSTEAF
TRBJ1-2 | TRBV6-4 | ASSDPGQGDYGYT
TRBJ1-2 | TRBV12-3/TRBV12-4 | ASTGQGYGYT
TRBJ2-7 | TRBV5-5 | ASSGEAGTALNEQY
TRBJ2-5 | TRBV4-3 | ASSQEPGRATQY
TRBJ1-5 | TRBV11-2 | ASSPGLNQPQH